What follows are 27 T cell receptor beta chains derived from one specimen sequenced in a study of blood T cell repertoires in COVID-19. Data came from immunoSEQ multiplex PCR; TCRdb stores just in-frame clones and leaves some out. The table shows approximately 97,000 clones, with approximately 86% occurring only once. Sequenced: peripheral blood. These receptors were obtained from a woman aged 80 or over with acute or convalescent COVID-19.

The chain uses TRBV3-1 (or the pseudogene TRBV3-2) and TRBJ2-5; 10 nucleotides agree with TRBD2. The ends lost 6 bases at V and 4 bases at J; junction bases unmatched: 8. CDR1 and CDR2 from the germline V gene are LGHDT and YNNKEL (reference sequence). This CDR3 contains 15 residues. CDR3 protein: CASRLSTSGVETQYF. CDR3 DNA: TGTGCCAGCAGGCTCTCCACTAGCGGGGTAGAGACCCAGTACTTC.

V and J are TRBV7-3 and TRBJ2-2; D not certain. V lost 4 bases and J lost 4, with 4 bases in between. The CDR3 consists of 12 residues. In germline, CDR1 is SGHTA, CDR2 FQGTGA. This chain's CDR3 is CASSSFTGELFF. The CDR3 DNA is TGTGCCAGCAGCTCTTTCACCGGGGAGCTGTTTTTT.

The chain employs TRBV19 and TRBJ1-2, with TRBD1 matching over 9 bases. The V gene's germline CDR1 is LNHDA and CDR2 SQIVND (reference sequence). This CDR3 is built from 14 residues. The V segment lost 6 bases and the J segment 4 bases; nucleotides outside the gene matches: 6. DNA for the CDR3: TGTGCCAGTAGCGCCGGGACAGGGACCTATGGCTACACCTTC. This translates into CASSAGTGTYGYTF.

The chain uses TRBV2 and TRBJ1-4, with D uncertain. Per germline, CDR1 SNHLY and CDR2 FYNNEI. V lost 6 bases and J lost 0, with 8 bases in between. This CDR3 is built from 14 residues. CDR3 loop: CASSLISTNEKLFF. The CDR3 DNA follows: TGTGCCAGCAGCTTAATATCAACTAATGAAAAACTGTTTTTT.

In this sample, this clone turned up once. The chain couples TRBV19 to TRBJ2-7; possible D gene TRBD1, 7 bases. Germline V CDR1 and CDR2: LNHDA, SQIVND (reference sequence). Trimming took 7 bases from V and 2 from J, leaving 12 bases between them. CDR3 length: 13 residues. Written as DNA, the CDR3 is TGTGCCAGTACGGAGGGGGCCACCTACGAGCAGTACTTC. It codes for CASTEGATYEQYF. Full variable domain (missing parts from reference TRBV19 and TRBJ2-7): DGGITQSPKYLFRKEGQNVTLSCEQNLNHDAMYWYRQDPGQGLRLIYYSQIVNDFQKGDIAEGYSVSREKKESFPLTVTSAQKNPTAFYLCASTEGATYEQYFGPGTRLTVT.

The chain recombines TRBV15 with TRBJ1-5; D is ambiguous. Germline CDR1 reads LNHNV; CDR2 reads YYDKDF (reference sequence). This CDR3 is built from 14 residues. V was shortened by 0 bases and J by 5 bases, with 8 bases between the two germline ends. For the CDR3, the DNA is TGTGCCACCAGCAGAGATCGGCAGGATCAGCCCCAGCATTTT. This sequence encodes CATSRDRQDQPQHF.

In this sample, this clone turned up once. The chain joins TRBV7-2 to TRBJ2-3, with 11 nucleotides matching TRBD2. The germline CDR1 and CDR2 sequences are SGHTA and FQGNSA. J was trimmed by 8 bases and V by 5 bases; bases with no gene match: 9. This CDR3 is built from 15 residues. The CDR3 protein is CASSPGSGGAVTQYF. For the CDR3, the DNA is TGTGCCAGCAGCCCAGGTAGCGGGGGGGCAGTTACGCAGTATTTT.

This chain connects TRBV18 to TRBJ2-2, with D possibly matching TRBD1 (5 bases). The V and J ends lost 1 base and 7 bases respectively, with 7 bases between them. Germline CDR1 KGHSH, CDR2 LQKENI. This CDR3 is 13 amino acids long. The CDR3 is CASSPQGYGELFF. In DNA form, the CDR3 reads TGTGCCAGCTCACCACAGGGGTACGGGGAGCTGTTTTTT.

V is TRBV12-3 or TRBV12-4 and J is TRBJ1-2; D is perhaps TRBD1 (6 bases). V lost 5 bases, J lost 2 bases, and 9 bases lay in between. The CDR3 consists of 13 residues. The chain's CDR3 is CASSPTGNYGYTF. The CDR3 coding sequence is TGTGCCAGCAGTCCAACAGGGAACTATGGCTACACCTTC.

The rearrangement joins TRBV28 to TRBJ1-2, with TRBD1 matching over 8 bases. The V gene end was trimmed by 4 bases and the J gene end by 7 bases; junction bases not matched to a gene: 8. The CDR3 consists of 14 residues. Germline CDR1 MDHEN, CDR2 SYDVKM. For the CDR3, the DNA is TGTGCCAGCAGTTATGGGACAGGAGCTATTGGCTACACCTTC. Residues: CASSYGTGAIGYTF.

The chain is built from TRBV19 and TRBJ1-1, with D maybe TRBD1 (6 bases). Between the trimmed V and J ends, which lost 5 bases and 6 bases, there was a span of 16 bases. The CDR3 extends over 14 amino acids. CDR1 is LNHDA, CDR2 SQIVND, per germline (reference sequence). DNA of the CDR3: TGTGCCAGTAGTTCACAGGGAACAGGGCCTGAAGCTTTCTTT. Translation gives CASSSQGTGPEAFF. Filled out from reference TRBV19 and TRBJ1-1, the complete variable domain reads DGGITQSPKYLFRKEGQNVTLSCEQNLNHDAMYWYRQDPGQGLRLIYYSQIVNDFQKGDIAEGYSVSREKKESFPLTVTSAQKNPTAFYLCASSSQGTGPEAFFGQGTRLTVV.

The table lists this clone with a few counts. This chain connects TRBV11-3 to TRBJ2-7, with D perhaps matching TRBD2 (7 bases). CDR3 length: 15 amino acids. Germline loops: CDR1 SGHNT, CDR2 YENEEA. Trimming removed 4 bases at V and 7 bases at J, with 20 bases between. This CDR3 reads CASSSTGGPKGEQYF. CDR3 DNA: TGTGCCAGCAGCTCCACCGGGGGGCCGAAGGGGGAGCAGTACTTC.

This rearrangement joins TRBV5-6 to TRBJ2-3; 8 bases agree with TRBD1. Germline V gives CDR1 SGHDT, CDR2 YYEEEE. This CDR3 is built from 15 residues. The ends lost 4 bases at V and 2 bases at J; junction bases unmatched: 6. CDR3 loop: CASSQGQGITDTQYF. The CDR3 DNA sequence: TGTGCCAGCAGCCAAGGACAGGGAATCACAGATACGCAGTATTTT.

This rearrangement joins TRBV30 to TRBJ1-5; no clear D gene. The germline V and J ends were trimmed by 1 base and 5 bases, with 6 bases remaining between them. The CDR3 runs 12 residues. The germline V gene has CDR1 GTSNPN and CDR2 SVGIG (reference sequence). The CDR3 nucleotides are TGTGCCTGGAGTGCGGGAGATCAGCCCCAGCATTTT. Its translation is CAWSAGDQPQHF.

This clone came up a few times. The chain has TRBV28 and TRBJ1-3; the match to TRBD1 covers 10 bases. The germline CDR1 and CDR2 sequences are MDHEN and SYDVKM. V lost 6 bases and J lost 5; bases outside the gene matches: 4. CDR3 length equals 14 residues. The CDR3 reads CASRTGGSRNTIYF. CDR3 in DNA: TGTGCCAGCAGGACAGGGGGCTCCCGAAACACCATATATTTT.

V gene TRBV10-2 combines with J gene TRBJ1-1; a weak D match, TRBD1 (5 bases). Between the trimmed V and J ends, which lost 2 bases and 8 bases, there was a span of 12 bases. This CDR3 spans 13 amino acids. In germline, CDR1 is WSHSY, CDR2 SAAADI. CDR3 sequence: CASSENMGLEAFF. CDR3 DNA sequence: TGCGCCAGCAGTGAGAATATGGGGCTGGAAGCTTTCTTT.

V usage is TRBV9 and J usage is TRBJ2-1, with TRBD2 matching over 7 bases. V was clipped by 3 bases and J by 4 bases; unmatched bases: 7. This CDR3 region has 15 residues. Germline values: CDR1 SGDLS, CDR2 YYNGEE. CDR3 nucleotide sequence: TGTGCCAGCAGCGCCCGGGGGGACCTTTACAATGAGCAGTTCTTC. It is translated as CASSARGDLYNEQFF.

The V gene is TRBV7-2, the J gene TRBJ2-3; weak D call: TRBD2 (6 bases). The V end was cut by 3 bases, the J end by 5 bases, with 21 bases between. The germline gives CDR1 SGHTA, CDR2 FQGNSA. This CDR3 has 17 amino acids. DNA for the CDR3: TGTGCCAGCAGCTTGCGGATTCTTAGCGGAGGGGAAGATACGCAGTATTTT. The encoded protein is CASSLRILSGGEDTQYF.

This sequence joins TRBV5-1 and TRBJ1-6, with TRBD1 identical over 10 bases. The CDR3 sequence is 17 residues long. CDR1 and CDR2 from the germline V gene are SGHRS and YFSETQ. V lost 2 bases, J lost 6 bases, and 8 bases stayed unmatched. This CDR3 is CASSLAGTGAPNSPLHF. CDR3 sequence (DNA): TGCGCCAGCAGCTTAGCCGGGACAGGGGCCCCTAATTCACCCCTCCACTTT.

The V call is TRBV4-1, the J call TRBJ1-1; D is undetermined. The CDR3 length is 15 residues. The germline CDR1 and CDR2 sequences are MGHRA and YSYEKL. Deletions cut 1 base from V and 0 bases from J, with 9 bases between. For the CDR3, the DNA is TGCGCCAGCAGCCAAGTCGCGGGGTTGAACACTGAAGCTTTCTTT. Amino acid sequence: CASSQVAGLNTEAFF.

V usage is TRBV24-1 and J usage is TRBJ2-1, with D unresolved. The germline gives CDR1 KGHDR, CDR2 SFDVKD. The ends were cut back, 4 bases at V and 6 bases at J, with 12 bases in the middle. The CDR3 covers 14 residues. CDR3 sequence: CATSDRRVSNEQFF. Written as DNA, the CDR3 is TGTGCCACCAGTGACCGACGGGTGAGCAATGAGCAGTTCTTC.

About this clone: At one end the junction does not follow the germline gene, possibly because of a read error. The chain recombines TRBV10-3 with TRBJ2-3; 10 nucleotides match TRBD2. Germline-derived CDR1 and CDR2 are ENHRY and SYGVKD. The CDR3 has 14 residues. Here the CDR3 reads CTISLSGGADTQYF. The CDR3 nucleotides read TGTACCATCAGCTTAAGCGGGGGGGCAGATACGCAGTATTTT.

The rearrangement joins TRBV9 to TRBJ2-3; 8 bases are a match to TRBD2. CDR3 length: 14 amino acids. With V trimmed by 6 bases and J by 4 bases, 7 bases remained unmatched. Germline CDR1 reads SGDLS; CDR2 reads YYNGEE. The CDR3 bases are TGTGCCAGCACGGGGGGGAGGGACGCAGATACGCAGTATTTT. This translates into CASTGGRDADTQYF.

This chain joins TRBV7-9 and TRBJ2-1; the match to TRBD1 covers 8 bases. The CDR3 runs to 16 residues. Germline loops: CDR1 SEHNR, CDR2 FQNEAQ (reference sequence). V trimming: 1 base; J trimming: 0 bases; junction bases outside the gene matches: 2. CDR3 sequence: CASSLDGQGSYNEQFF. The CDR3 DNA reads TGTGCCAGCAGCTTAGATGGACAGGGCTCCTACAATGAGCAGTTCTTC. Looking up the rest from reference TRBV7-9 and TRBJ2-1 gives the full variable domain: DTGVSQNPRHKITKRGQNVTFRCDPISEHNRLYWYRQTLGQGPEFLTYFQNEAQLEKSRLLSDRFSAERPKGSFSTLEIQRTEQGDSAMYLCASSLDGQGSYNEQFFGPGTRLTVL.

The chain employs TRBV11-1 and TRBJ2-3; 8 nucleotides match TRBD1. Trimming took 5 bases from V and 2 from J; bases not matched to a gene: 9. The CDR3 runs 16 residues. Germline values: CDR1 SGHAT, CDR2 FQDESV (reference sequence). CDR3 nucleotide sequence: TGTGCCAGCAGCCACTCCCCAGGGGGCGTCACAGATACGCAGTATTTT. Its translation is CASSHSPGGVTDTQYF.

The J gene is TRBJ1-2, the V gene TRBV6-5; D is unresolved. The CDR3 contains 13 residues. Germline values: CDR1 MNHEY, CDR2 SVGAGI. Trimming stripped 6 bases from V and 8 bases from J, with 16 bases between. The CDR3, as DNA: TGTGCCAGCAGCCCCGGGAGATTTGAAGGCTACACCTTC. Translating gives CASSPGRFEGYTF.

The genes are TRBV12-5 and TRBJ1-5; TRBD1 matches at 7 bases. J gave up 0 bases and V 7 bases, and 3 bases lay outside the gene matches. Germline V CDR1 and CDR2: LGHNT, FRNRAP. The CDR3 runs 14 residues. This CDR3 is CASATGDSNQPQHF. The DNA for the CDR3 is TGTGCTAGTGCCACAGGGGATAGCAATCAGCCCCAGCATTTT.